Below, 15 T cell receptor beta chains from the same sample are listed, as sequenced in a study. TCRdb fed the 5' RACE reads into MiXCR, producing one record per CDR3 protein. This table has roughly 39,000 distinct CDR3 sequences, approximately 20% appearing once. Material for sequencing was naive CD4+ T cells sorted from a lymph node. Subset noted: naive CD4+ T cells, CD4+CD45RA+CD25-. These receptors were collected from a female donor with breast cancer.

The chain uses TRBV18 and TRBJ1-2; 9 bases map to TRBD1. Germline V gene data show CDR1 as KGHSH and CDR2 as LQKENI. The length of the CDR3 is 14 residues. The J segment lost 4 bases and the V segment lost 3 bases, leaving 3 bases of the junction unmatched. Written as DNA, the CDR3 is TGTGCCAGCTCACCCGGGACAGGGAGCTATGGCTACACCTTC. Amino acids: CASSPGTGSYGYTF.

The J gene is TRBJ1-2, the V gene TRBV21-1. TRBV21-1 is recorded as a pseudogene. The CDR3 consists of 13 residues. The CDR3 loop is CASRVHPLSGYTF. The CDR3 bases are TGTGCCAGCAGGGTCCACCCTCTTAGTGGCTACACCTTC.

Regarding this clonotype: A much larger clone lies one base from this, so it may be a read error. The chain joins TRBV12-3 or TRBV12-4 to TRBJ1-6; TRBD1 is a possible D gene (5 bases). Trimming left V 3 bases short and J 9 bases short, with 12 bases between. CDR3 length: 14 amino acids. Here the CDR3 reads CASSFAGGSSPLHF. The CDR3, as DNA: TGTGCCAGCAGTTTTGCGGGGGGGAGTTCACCCCTCCACTTT.

The genes are TRBV2 and TRBJ2-2, with no clear D. Germline V CDR1 and CDR2: SNHLY, FYNNEI. The CDR3 runs 13 residues. The V end lost 2 bases, the J end lost 6 bases, and 7 bases lay between the germline ends. CDR3 sequence (DNA): TGTGCCAGCAGTGAAACACAGTCCGGGGAGCTGTTTTTT. Translated, it gives CASSETQSGELFF. Filled out from reference TRBV2 and TRBJ2-2, the complete variable domain reads EPEVTQTPSHQVTQMGQEVILRCVPISNHLYFYWYRQILGQKVEFLVSFYNNEISEKSEIFDDQFSVERPDGSNFTLKIRSTKLEDSAMYFCASSETQSGELFFGEGSRLTVL.

This clonotype occurred a few times. This rearrangement joins TRBV7-3 to TRBJ2-1, with TRBD2 matching 11 bases. Unmatched junction bases numbered 9, after V lost 5 bases and J lost 15 bases. Looked up from germline, CDR1 is SGHTA and CDR2 is FQGTGA. This CDR3 region has 13 residues. The CDR3 reads CASSTTASGRRFF. In DNA form, the CDR3 reads TGTGCCAGCAGCACCACCGCTAGCGGGAGGAGGTTCTTC.

This clonotype was recorded many times. This chain uses TRBV5-1 with TRBJ1-1, with 8 bases fitting TRBD1. Trimming removed 0 bases from V and 4 bases from J; junction bases left unmatched: 2. The CDR3 extends over 14 amino acids. The germline V gene encodes CDR1 SGHRS and CDR2 YFSETQ. Written as DNA, the CDR3 is TGCGCCAGCAGCTTGGTAACAGGGGGCACTGAAGCTTTCTTT. Translation: CASSLVTGGTEAFF.

This clonotype was seen more than once but under ten times. The V call is TRBV4-1, the J call TRBJ1-5, with D possibly TRBD1 on 5 matching bases. The V and J ends lost 2 bases and 4 bases respectively, with 18 bases between them. This CDR3 has 17 residues. From germline, CDR1 is MGHRA and CDR2 YSYEKL. CDR3 in amino acids: CASSQLGTDIGNQPQHF. CDR3 coding DNA: TGCGCCAGCAGCCAACTTGGGACCGATATCGGGAATCAGCCCCAGCATTTT.

This clonotype was counted at least ten times. This chain uses TRBV6-1 with TRBJ2-7; D is unresolved. This CDR3 contains 14 residues. Germline lookup yields CDR1 MNHNS and CDR2 SASEGT. Trimming pared 6 bases from V and 2 bases from J, leaving 14 bases between. The DNA for the CDR3 is TGTGCCAGCAGAGCAGACCAACATCCCTACGAGCAGTACTTC. Protein sequence: CASRADQHPYEQYF.

The chain has TRBV3-1 and TRBJ1-1, with 8 bases fitting TRBD1. V was clipped by 6 bases and J by 0 bases; unmatched bases: 3. Germline CDR1 LGHDT, CDR2 YNNKEL (reference sequence). The CDR3 loop spans 14 amino acids. CDR3 sequence reads: CASRRTGMNTEAFF. For the CDR3, the DNA is TGTGCCAGCAGGAGGACAGGGATGAACACTGAAGCTTTCTTT. Supplemented by reference TRBV3-1 and TRBJ1-1, the full variable domain reads DTAVSQTPKYLVTQMGNDKSIKCEQNLGHDTMYWYKQDSKKFLKIMFSYNNKELIINETVPNRFSPKSPDKAHLNLHINSLELGDSAVYFCASRRTGMNTEAFFGQGTRLTVV.

A few counts support this clonotype. The chain recombines TRBV7-3 with TRBJ1-1; no clear D gene. The CDR3 spans 13 residues. V lost 2 bases to trimming and J lost 1 base, with 5 bases between them. Germline CDR1 reads SGHTA; CDR2 reads FQGTGA. CDR3 in amino acids: CASSLSRNTEAFF. CDR3 nucleotide sequence: TGTGCCAGCAGCTTATCCAGGAACACTGAAGCTTTCTTT.

The chain joins TRBV2 to TRBJ2-5; 8 bases fit TRBD1. The trim removed 4 bases at V and 5 bases at J, leaving 6 bases unmatched. Germline V lookup: CDR1 SNHLY, CDR2 FYNNEI. The CDR3 spans 14 residues. The CDR3 bases are TGTGCCAGCAGTGGGACAGGGTCGGGGGAGACCCAGTACTTC. Its protein is CASSGTGSGETQYF.

A few counts support this clonotype. This rearrangement joins TRBV5-1 to TRBJ2-4, with 12 bases lining up with TRBD1. Germline values: CDR1 SGHRS, CDR2 YFSETQ. The CDR3 spans 15 residues. V trimming: 5 bases; J trimming: 7 bases; junction bases outside the gene matches: 7. In DNA form, the CDR3 reads TGCGCCAGCAGGTCCGGGACAGGGGGCGAGAACATTCAGTACTTC. This encodes CASRSGTGGENIQYF.

In its sample, this clonotype was seen a few times. This rearrangement joins TRBV29-1 to TRBJ2-2, with TRBD2 matching 11 bases. From germline, CDR1 is SQVTM and CDR2 ANQGSEA. The CDR3 has 16 residues. V shed 0 bases, J shed 1 base, and the junction held 1 base outside the gene matches. The CDR3 here is CSVEDSGGVNTGELFF. CDR3 DNA: TGCAGCGTTGAAGATAGCGGGGGGGTGAACACCGGGGAGCTGTTTTTT.

This clonotype was picked up a small number of times. The rearrangement uses TRBV6-6 and TRBJ2-3, with TRBD1 identical over 9 bases. This CDR3 contains 14 residues. J was trimmed by 6 bases and V by 8 bases; bases with no gene match: 9. Germline V gene lookup returns CDR1 MNHNY and CDR2 SVGAGI (reference sequence). This CDR3 is CASAPGQGRDTQYF. The CDR3 region has the DNA TGTGCCAGCGCCCCGGGACAGGGAAGGGATACGCAGTATTTT.

This clonotype was seen a few times. This chain joins TRBV24-1 and TRBJ2-4; D ambiguous. Per the germline V gene, CDR1 is KGHDR and CDR2 is SFDVKD. With 10 bases removed from V and 0 bases from J, the gap between germline ends came to 9 bases. The CDR3 covers 13 residues. The CDR3 DNA follows: TGTGCCACTAAAGACCTAGCCAAAAACATTCAGTACTTC. Translated, it gives CATKDLAKNIQYF.